This TCR beta chain stems from a study of siplizumab effects on memory and regulatory T cells. Sequencing was performed with immunoSEQ multiplex PCR; in TCRdb, only in-frame clones are kept and a portion is missing. The repertoire holds 100,000 or so clones, about 93% seen once, with about 12% in the top ten. The receptor was isolated from a human donor in good health. The specimen sequenced was non-Treg CD4+ T cells sorted from blood.

The CDR3 is CASSPPAAAGSPLHF. The CDR3 region has the DNA TGTGCCAGCTCACCACCGGCAGCTGCAGGCTCACCCCTCCACTTT. The chain is built from TRBV18 and TRBJ1-6; D remains unclear. V lost 0 bases, J lost 10 bases, and 13 bases lay in between. CDR1 is KGHSH, CDR2 LQKENI, per germline. This CDR3 is 15 amino acids long.